This TCR beta chain was observed in a study of T cell responses to AZD1222 COVID-19 vaccine. Clones were read by immunoSEQ multiplex PCR, and TCRdb kept only the in-frame ones, dropping some. Of 90,000 to 150,000 clones listed, over 75% are singletons. The sample here was peripheral blood, taken on day 0 of AZD1222 vaccination. The TCR originated in an adult in good health.

The CDR3 DNA reads as TGTGCCAGCAGCTCGACCCCTTTTGGGGCTGGAGAAAAACTGTTTTTT. Residues: CASSSTPFGAGEKLFF. This chain uses TRBV9 with TRBJ1-4; TRBD1 might be the D (5 bases). The CDR3 contains 16 residues. V shed 4 bases and J shed 8 bases, with 21 bases lying between them. Per the germline V gene, CDR1 is SGDLS and CDR2 is YYNGEE.